What follows are 30 T cell receptor beta chains derived from one specimen sequenced in a study of blood T cell repertoires in COVID-19. The assay was immunoSEQ multiplex PCR, and TCRdb's table has in-frame clones only and misses some. The profile covers 120,000 or so clones, with approximately 80% appearing a single time and about 4% taken by the ten largest. The sequencing input was peripheral blood. The receptors here all came from a woman aged 50 to 60 with acute or convalescent COVID-19.

This clone was recorded once. For the CDR3, the DNA is TGCGCCAGCAGCACCACCCGACAGGGCACTGAAGCTTTCTTT. Translated, it gives CASSTTRQGTEAFF. V and J are TRBV5-1 and TRBJ1-1, with 7 bases identical to TRBD1. Germline assignment: CDR1 SGHRS and CDR2 YFSETQ. There are 14 residues in the CDR3. The V and J ends lost 4 bases and 4 bases, in that order; junction bases with no gene match: 7.

The chain links TRBV27 to TRBJ2-7, with TRBD1 as a possible D gene (5 bases). The V gene's germline CDR1 is MNHEY and CDR2 SMNVEV (reference sequence). V lost 6 bases and J 1 base, leaving 10 bases between the germline ends. The CDR3 runs to 13 residues. As DNA, the CDR3 is TGTGCCAGCAGAGGGGTGGGTTCCTACGAGCAGTACTTC. Its translation: CASRGVGSYEQYF.

The chain has TRBV30 and TRBJ2-1, with a possible D match to TRBD2 (5 bases). The germline V and J ends were trimmed by 0 bases and 4 bases, with 10 bases remaining between them. Germline V gene lookup returns CDR1 GTSNPN and CDR2 SVGIG (reference sequence). This CDR3 has 14 amino acids. The CDR3 nucleotides read TGTGCCTGGAGTGTACAAACGGGGTACAATGAGCAGTTCTTC. Its protein product is CAWSVQTGYNEQFF.

CDR3 sequence reads: CASSPPGGFGNTIYF. Here the CDR3 DNA reads TGTGCCAGCAGTCCCCCGGGGGGATTCGGAAACACCATATATTTT. The chain combines TRBV6-2 or TRBV6-3 with TRBJ1-3, with D maybe TRBD1 (5 bases). The CDR3 runs 15 residues. Germline assignment: CDR1 MNHEY and CDR2 SVGEGT. Deletions cut 5 bases from V and 4 bases from J, with 15 bases between.

The gene calls are TRBV19 and TRBJ1-6; 9 bases agree with TRBD1. The V gene's germline CDR1 is LNHDA and CDR2 SQIVND (reference sequence). Trimming removed 7 bases from V and 7 bases from J; junction bases left unmatched: 8. CDR3 size: 15 residues. The CDR3 DNA reads as TGTGCCAGTACTAGCGGACAGGGGAGAAATTCACCCCTCCACTTT. Its translation: CASTSGQGRNSPLHF.

The rearrangement links TRBV5-6 to TRBJ2-1, with D possibly TRBD1 on 6 matching bases. The germline V gene encodes CDR1 SGHDT and CDR2 YYEEEE. V lost 4 bases and J lost 3, with 11 bases in between. The CDR3 spans 14 residues. The DNA for the CDR3 is TGTGCCAGCAGCGTCAGGGGTATCTACAATGAGCAGTTCTTC. Protein product: CASSVRGIYNEQFF.

The chain has TRBV6-1 and TRBJ1-5; perhaps TRBD1 as D (6 bases). Germline-derived CDR1 and CDR2 are MNHNS and SASEGT. The CDR3 consists of 14 residues. V was pared by 2 bases and J by 6 bases, with 11 bases between. The CDR3: CASSETGWSQPQHF. DNA of the CDR3: TGTGCCAGCAGTGAAACAGGGTGGTCTCAGCCCCAGCATTTT.

The chain recombines TRBV30 with TRBJ1-3; D uncertain. Germline V CDR1 and CDR2: GTSNPN, SVGIG (reference sequence). The CDR3 has 15 amino acids. Trimming took 0 bases from V and 0 from J, leaving 9 bases between them. The DNA for the CDR3 is TGTGCCTGGAGTGTACAGCTGAGCTCTGGAAACACCATATATTTT. This sequence encodes CAWSVQLSSGNTIYF.

The chain employs TRBV2 and TRBJ2-5, with 8 positions matching TRBD2. The CDR3 runs to 12 residues. The V and J ends lost 8 bases and 2 bases, in that order; junction bases with no gene match: 1. CDR1 is SNHLY and CDR2 is FYNNEI in the germline V gene. The CDR3 sequence: CASQRGQETQYF. CDR3 coding DNA: TGTGCCAGCCAGCGGGGGCAAGAGACCCAGTACTTC. Complete variable domain (other parts from reference TRBV2 and TRBJ2-5): EPEVTQTPSHQVTQMGQEVILRCVPISNHLYFYWYRQILGQKVEFLVSFYNNEISEKSEIFDDQFSVERPDGSNFTLKIRSTKLEDSAMYFCASQRGQETQYFGPGTRLLVL.

This chain links TRBV7-2 with TRBJ1-1, with a tentative D call TRBD1 (6 bases). The germline CDR1 and CDR2 sequences are SGHTA and FQGNSA. The CDR3 has 14 amino acids. The V gene lost 4 bases and the J gene lost 1 base, with 10 bases spanning the gap. The CDR3 nucleotides read TGTGCCAGCAGCTCATCGACAGGGAACACTGAAGCTTTCTTT. Encoded protein: CASSSSTGNTEAFF.

The V and J genes are TRBV2 and TRBJ1-5, with D perhaps TRBD1 (6 bases). Germline CDR1 is SNHLY and CDR2 is FYNNEI. The CDR3 sequence is 15 residues long. V lost 7 bases, J lost 6 bases, and 19 bases lay in between. CDR3 bases: TGTGCCAGCATGTTGGAAAAGGGGGGGGGTCAGCCCCAGCATTTT. Amino acids: CASMLEKGGGQPQHF.

The genes are TRBV12-3 or TRBV12-4 and TRBJ2-7; D is uncertain. Trimming left V 3 bases short and J 2 bases short, with 5 bases between. This CDR3 is 12 amino acids long. DNA of the CDR3: TGTGCCAGCAGTTTGAAGCCCTACGAGCAGTACTTC. Encoded protein: CASSLKPYEQYF.

CDR3 in DNA: TGTGCCAGCAGTTCCCCCCGCCCAGGGGGCGCCGAAGGGTACGAGCAGTACTTC. Protein sequence: CASSSPRPGGAEGYEQYF. The chain is built from TRBV28 and TRBJ2-7; 8 nucleotides align to TRBD1. There are 18 residues in the CDR3. CDR1 and CDR2 (germline): MDHEN, SYDVKM. Trimming removed 4 bases from V and 4 bases from J; junction bases left unmatched: 18.

The chain uses TRBV5-1 and TRBJ2-5, with 8 bases identical to TRBD2. This CDR3 is 13 amino acids long. The trim removed 4 bases at V and 5 bases at J, leaving 4 bases unmatched. Germline V gene data show CDR1 as SGHRS and CDR2 as YFSETQ. The CDR3 loop reads CASSLTSAETQYF. The DNA of the CDR3 is TGCGCCAGCAGCCTGACTAGCGCGGAGACCCAGTACTTC.

V is TRBV12-3 or TRBV12-4 and J is TRBJ1-1; 10 bases are a match to TRBD1. The V segment lost 4 bases and the J segment 10 bases; nucleotides outside the gene matches: 3. This CDR3 is built from 12 residues. The CDR3 DNA reads as TGTGCCAGCAGTTCCGGGACAGGGGTAGCTTTCTTT. This encodes CASSSGTGVAFF.

The chain recombines TRBV6-2 or TRBV6-3 with TRBJ1-2; maybe TRBD1 (6 bases). The CDR3 covers 13 residues. In germline, CDR1 is MNHEY, CDR2 SVGEGT. Trimming pared 5 bases from V and 5 bases from J, leaving 12 bases between. The CDR3 loop is CASSPGVRYGYTF. Written as DNA, the CDR3 is TGTGCCAGCAGTCCAGGGGTTCGATATGGCTACACCTTC.

The rearrangement uses TRBV20-1 and TRBJ2-3, with a possible D match to TRBD1 (6 bases). V shed 3 bases and J shed 5 bases, with 15 bases lying between them. This CDR3 contains 14 residues. Germline values: CDR1 DFQATT, CDR2 SNEGSKA (reference sequence). CDR3 protein: CSASRGSWGDTQYF. CDR3 nucleotides: TGCAGTGCTAGTAGGGGGAGCTGGGGAGATACGCAGTATTTT.

The chain carries TRBV3-1 (or the pseudogene TRBV3-2) and TRBJ1-1; TRBD1 is a possible D gene (5 bases). Trimming stripped 4 bases from V and 11 bases from J, with 20 bases between. This CDR3 is built from 14 residues. Germline CDR1 reads LGHDT; CDR2 reads YNNKEL (reference sequence). CDR3 protein: CASSLNSRQLRAFF. DNA of the CDR3: TGTGCCAGCAGCCTTAACTCTAGACAGCTCCGGGCTTTCTTT.

The chain employs TRBV5-4 and TRBJ2-7; the D is unclear. This CDR3 is built from 13 residues. Germline values: CDR1 SGHNT, CDR2 YYREEE (reference sequence). The V and J ends lost 4 bases and 5 bases respectively, with 13 bases between them. The CDR3 region has the DNA TGTGCCAGCAGCCCCCGCGAAGGAGACGAGCAGTACTTC. Residues: CASSPREGDEQYF.

V is TRBV14 and J is TRBJ1-2; tentative D call: TRBD1 (6 bases). Per germline, CDR1 SGHDN and CDR2 FVKESK. The V and J ends lost 4 bases and 3 bases respectively, with 15 bases between them. The CDR3 runs 15 residues. As DNA, the CDR3 is TGTGCCAGCAGCCCCCACAGGGTCTTCGACTATGGCTACACCTTC. It codes for CASSPHRVFDYGYTF. Complete variable domain (other parts from reference TRBV14 and TRBJ1-2): EAGVTQFPSHSVIEKGQTVTLRCDPISGHDNLYWYRRVMGKEIKFLLHFVKESKQDESGMPNNRFLAERTGGTYSTLKVQPAELEDSGVYFCASSPHRVFDYGYTFGSGTRLTVV.

This clone has more than one count but fewer than ten. The chain has TRBV6-2 or TRBV6-3 and TRBJ2-7; 11 bases align to TRBD2. Germline V gives CDR1 MNHEY, CDR2 SVGEGT. This CDR3 is built from 18 residues. The trim removed 2 bases at V and 6 bases at J, leaving 15 bases unmatched. DNA of the CDR3: TGTGCCAGCAGTTACCCTACTAGCGGGAGTACCACACGAGGCGAGCAGTACTTC. Translated: CASSYPTSGSTTRGEQYF.

The chain combines TRBV5-5 with TRBJ1-1, with 10 bases matching TRBD1. Germline V gene lookup returns CDR1 SGHKS and CDR2 YYEKEE (reference sequence). V shed 0 bases and J 6 bases; nucleotides not matched to a gene: 11. The CDR3 runs 17 residues. The CDR3 DNA sequence: TGTGCCAGCAGCTTGGGACCGGGACAGGGGTCGGGAGCTGAAGCTTTCTTT. Protein product: CASSLGPGQGSGAEAFF.

The chain has TRBV7-2 and TRBJ2-3, with 8 bases that match TRBD2. The junction had 10 bases not matched to a gene; V was cut back by 1 base and J by 7 bases. The germline V gene has CDR1 SGHTA and CDR2 FQGNSA. The CDR3 is 16 amino acids. CDR3 amino acids: CASSLGLGTSLYTQYF. The CDR3 DNA reads as TGTGCCAGCAGCTTAGGCTTAGGGACTAGTTTGTATACGCAGTATTTT.

This chain joins TRBV7-9 and TRBJ1-2; possibly TRBD1 for D (5 bases). This CDR3 comprises 14 residues. The germline gives CDR1 SEHNR, CDR2 FQNEAQ (reference sequence). Trimming took 2 bases from V and 8 from J, leaving 15 bases between them. This CDR3 reads CASSLQGDKGGYTF. The CDR3 DNA is TGTGCCAGCAGCTTACAAGGGGATAAGGGAGGCTACACCTTC.

The V and J genes are TRBV28 and TRBJ1-2, with a weak D call TRBD1 (6 bases). Germline CDR1 and CDR2: MDHEN and SYDVKM. The V end lost 1 base, the J end lost 5 bases, and 11 bases lay between the germline ends. The CDR3 has 14 residues. CDR3 residues: CASSLLDRFYGYTF. The CDR3 bases are TGTGCCAGCAGTTTATTGGACAGATTTTATGGCTACACCTTC.

The chain employs TRBV5-1 and TRBJ1-1, with 8 positions matching TRBD1. The CDR3 sequence is 14 residues long. Germline CDR1 is SGHRS and CDR2 is YFSETQ. J was trimmed by 1 base and V by 6 bases; bases with no gene match: 5. The chain's CDR3 is CASNRDRPNTEAFF. The CDR3 region has the DNA TGCGCCAGCAATAGGGACAGGCCGAACACTGAAGCTTTCTTT.

This sequence joins TRBV20-1 and TRBJ2-1; TRBD2 is a possible D gene (6 bases). Germline lookup yields CDR1 DFQATT and CDR2 SNEGSKA (reference sequence). The CDR3 has 11 amino acids. V was pared by 5 bases and J by 9 bases, with 11 bases between. The CDR3 loop is CSAGGTAEQFF. CDR3 bases: TGCAGTGCTGGGGGGACGGCTGAGCAGTTCTTC.

This chain uses TRBV6-1 with TRBJ1-5; unclear D gene. Germline loops: CDR1 MNHNS, CDR2 SASEGT. CDR3 length: 14 residues. The V end was cut by 2 bases, the J end by 3 bases, with 8 bases between. CDR3 DNA: TGTGCCAGCAGTGAATCGGGTACCAATCAGCCCCAGCATTTT. Translating it yields CASSESGTNQPQHF.

The chain carries TRBV30 and TRBJ1-1, with D hard to call. Germline CDR1 reads GTSNPN; CDR2 reads SVGIG (reference sequence). The CDR3 is 11 amino acids. Trimming removed 2 bases at V and 10 bases at J, with 11 bases between. In DNA, the CDR3 is TGTGCCTGGAGTAACACCCTAGTAGCTTTCTTT. Protein sequence: CAWSNTLVAFF. The complete variable domain, with remaining parts taken from reference TRBV30 and TRBJ1-1, reads SQTIHQWPATLVQPVGSPLSLECTVEGTSNPNLYWYRQAAGRGLQLLFYSVGIGQISSEVPQNLSASRPQDRQFILSSKKLLLSDSGFYLCAWSNTLVAFFGQGTRLTVV.

As to this clone: Germline is not matched at one junction end, which may reflect a read error. The V and J genes are TRBV18 and TRBJ2-7; D is perhaps TRBD1 (6 bases). The CDR3 contains 16 residues. CDR1 is KGHSH, CDR2 LQKENI, per germline. The CDR3 DNA follows: TGTGCCAGCTCTCTTTCCCAGCCACAGGGATCCTCCGAGCAGTACTTC. It is translated as CASSLSQPQGSSEQYF. The variable domain in full, with the rest retrieved from reference TRBV18 and TRBJ2-7, is NAGVMQNPRHLVRRRGQEARLRCSPMKGHSHVYWYRQLPEEGLKFMVYLQKENIIDESGMPKERFSAEFPKEGPSILRIQQVVRGDSAAYFCASSLSQPQGSSEQYFGPGTRLTVT.